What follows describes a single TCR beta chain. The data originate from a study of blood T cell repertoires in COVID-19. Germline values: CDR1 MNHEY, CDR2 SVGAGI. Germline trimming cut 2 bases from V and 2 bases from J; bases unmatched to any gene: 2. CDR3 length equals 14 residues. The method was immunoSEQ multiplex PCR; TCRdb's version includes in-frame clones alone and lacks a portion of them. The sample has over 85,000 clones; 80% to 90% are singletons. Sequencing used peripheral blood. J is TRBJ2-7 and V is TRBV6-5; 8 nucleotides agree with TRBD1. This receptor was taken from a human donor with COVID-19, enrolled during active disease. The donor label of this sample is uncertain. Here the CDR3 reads CASSYTGQAYEQYF. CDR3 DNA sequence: TGTGCCAGCAGTTACACGGGACAGGCCTACGAGCAGTACTTC.